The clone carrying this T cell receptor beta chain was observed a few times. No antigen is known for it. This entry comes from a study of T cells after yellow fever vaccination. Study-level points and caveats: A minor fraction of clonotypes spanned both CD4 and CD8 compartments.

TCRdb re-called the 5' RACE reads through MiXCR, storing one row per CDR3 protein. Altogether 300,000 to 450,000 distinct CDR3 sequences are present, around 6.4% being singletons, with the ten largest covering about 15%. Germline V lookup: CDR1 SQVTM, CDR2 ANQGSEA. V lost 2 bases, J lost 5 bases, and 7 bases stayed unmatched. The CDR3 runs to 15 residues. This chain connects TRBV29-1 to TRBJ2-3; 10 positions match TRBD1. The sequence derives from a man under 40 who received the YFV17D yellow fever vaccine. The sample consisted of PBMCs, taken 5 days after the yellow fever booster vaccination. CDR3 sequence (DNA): TGCAGCGTTGAAAGCGACAGGGGGCGTGTAGATACGCAGTATTTT. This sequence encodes CSVESDRGRVDTQYF.